One and the same sample provided the 20 T cell receptor beta chains below, sequenced in a study of cytomegalovirus exposure and HLA in healthy donors. Repertoires were generated with immunoSEQ multiplex PCR, while TCRdb's copy carries only in-frame clones and drops some. The data contain under 140,000 clones, roughly 89% of them seen just once; the ten biggest clones take up 1.5% to 2%. Sequencing input: PBMCs. All receptors derive from a woman aged 18-29 years in good health and CMV-seronegative.

This clone came up once. The J gene is TRBJ1-6, the V gene TRBV28, with D possibly being TRBD1 (5 bases). CDR3 length equals 14 residues. Trimming removed 6 bases from V and 7 bases from J, with 13 bases in between. Germline assignment: CDR1 MDHEN and CDR2 SYDVKM. The CDR3: CASRGRRGNSPLHF. The CDR3 DNA sequence: TGTGCCAGCAGAGGACGCCGGGGGAATTCACCCCTCCACTTT.

This clone was recorded once. The chain recombines TRBV4-3 with TRBJ1-1; 11 nucleotides agree with TRBD1. Trimming removed 5 bases from V and 7 bases from J; junction bases left unmatched: 9. From germline, CDR1 is LGHNA and CDR2 YSLEER. The CDR3 length is 15 residues. CDR3 residues: CASSVLRTGGDEAFF. The CDR3 nucleotides are TGCGCCAGCAGCGTACTACGGACAGGGGGCGATGAAGCTTTCTTT.

The J gene is TRBJ1-4, the V gene TRBV6-1, with 9 nucleotides matching TRBD1. The trim removed 11 bases at V and 7 bases at J, leaving 11 bases unmatched. Germline V CDR1 and CDR2: MNHNS, SASEGT. This CDR3 is built from 14 residues. DNA for the CDR3: TGTGCCGGCCGCCGGGACAGGGTGGGTGAAAAACTGTTTTTT. Amino acid sequence: CAGRRDRVGEKLFF.

The J gene is TRBJ1-2, the V gene TRBV6-6; D gene uncertain. The CDR3 is made up of 14 amino acids. CDR1 and CDR2 from the germline V gene are MNHNY and SVGAGI (reference sequence). The germline V and J ends were trimmed by 0 bases and 4 bases, with 9 bases remaining between them. Written as DNA, the CDR3 is TGTGCCAGCAGTTACTCTGACTCCTCCTATGGCTACACCTTC. This codes for CASSYSDSSYGYTF.

This clone was seen more than once but under ten times. The rearrangement uses TRBV15 and TRBJ2-1; D may be TRBD2 (5 bases). Germline CDR1 LNHNV, CDR2 YYDKDF (reference sequence). CDR3 length: 18 amino acids. Trimming took 0 bases from V and 4 from J, leaving 19 bases between them. The DNA for the CDR3 is TGTGCCACCAGCAGAGAACAAAGCTACCAACTAGGTTACAATGAGCAGTTCTTC. Translated: CATSREQSYQLGYNEQFF.

The genes are TRBV19 and TRBJ1-1, with D tentatively TRBD1 (6 bases). Germline-derived CDR1 and CDR2 are LNHDA and SQIVND (reference sequence). CDR3 length: 14 amino acids. V shed 6 bases and J shed 1 base, with 12 bases lying between them. This chain's CDR3 is CASRKGHPNTEAFF. The CDR3 DNA is TGTGCCAGTAGAAAGGGACACCCGAACACTGAAGCTTTCTTT.

This clone occurred once. The chain carries TRBV9 and TRBJ2-5; 7 nucleotides align to TRBD2. The CDR3 spans 14 residues. V lost 4 bases to trimming and J lost 1 base; unmatched junction nucleotides: 4. The germline gives CDR1 SGDLS, CDR2 YYNGEE. CDR3 sequence: CASSPRLAQETQYF. The CDR3 nucleotides read TGTGCCAGCAGCCCCCGACTAGCCCAAGAGACCCAGTACTTC.

The CDR3 region has the DNA TGTGCCAGCAGCTCACCTAGGGGGCTAAACGATGGCTACACCTTC. Amino acid sequence: CASSSPRGLNDGYTF. This chain joins TRBV5-6 and TRBJ1-2; 7 nucleotides align to TRBD1. The CDR3 covers 15 residues. The V gene end was trimmed by 3 bases and the J gene end by 6 bases; junction bases not matched to a gene: 11. Germline CDR1 SGHDT, CDR2 YYEEEE.

The chain uses TRBV27 and TRBJ1-1, with D tentatively TRBD1 (5 bases). The CDR3 covers 13 residues. Germline loops: CDR1 MNHEY, CDR2 SMNVEV (reference sequence). With 7 bases removed from V and 7 bases from J, the gap between germline ends came to 16 bases. As DNA, the CDR3 is TGTGCCAGCACCGACGTGGGGGGGGATGAAGCTTTCTTT. This translates into CASTDVGGDEAFF.

The chain links TRBV2 to TRBJ1-4; D remains ambiguous. The CDR3 sequence is 16 residues long. Trimming pared 7 bases from V and 8 bases from J, leaving 23 bases between. CDR1 is SNHLY, CDR2 FYNNEI, per germline. CDR3 DNA sequence: TGTGCCAGCAAGTCGGAGGGCAATGCCCCATGGGAAAAACTGTTTTTT. Translating gives CASKSEGNAPWEKLFF.

This rearrangement joins TRBV6-5 to TRBJ1-5; TRBD1 matches at 8 bases. J was trimmed by 5 bases and V by 4 bases; bases with no gene match: 1. This CDR3 spans 13 amino acids. Per germline, CDR1 MNHEY and CDR2 SVGAGI. Written as DNA, the CDR3 is TGTGCCAGCAGTTCAGGGGGCCATCAGCCCCAGCATTTT. The encoded protein is CASSSGGHQPQHF.

The rearrangement joins TRBV15 to TRBJ2-5; D gene unclear. V was cut by 0 bases and J by 2 bases, with 10 bases left in between. CDR1 and CDR2 from the germline V gene are LNHNV and YYDKDF (reference sequence). The CDR3 sequence is 15 residues long. The DNA of the CDR3 is TGTGCCACCAGCAGAGATAGTACAGATCAAGAGACCCAGTACTTC. As protein: CATSRDSTDQETQYF.

CDR3 in DNA: TGTGCCACCACCTCGGACAGGTCCGGGGGAAGCGAAGAGCAGTTCTTC. Translating it yields CATTSDRSGGSEEQFF. This chain joins TRBV15 and TRBJ2-1; D is perhaps TRBD1 (7 bases). Germline V gene data show CDR1 as LNHNV and CDR2 as YYDKDF (reference sequence). Trimming removed 7 bases at V and 10 bases at J, with 26 bases between. The CDR3 spans 16 residues.

This chain links TRBV27 with TRBJ2-2; 10 bases match TRBD1. Trimming at V came to 8 bases and at J to 4 bases, leaving 13 bases not matched to a gene. From germline, CDR1 is MNHEY and CDR2 SMNVEV (reference sequence). The length of the CDR3 is 17 residues. The DNA of the CDR3 is TGTGCCAGCTCATTCTCCGGGACAGGGGCCTTCACCGGGGAGCTGTTTTTT. Its protein is CASSFSGTGAFTGELFF.

The chain couples TRBV7-6 to TRBJ2-7; 9 bases align to TRBD1. CDR1 and CDR2 from the germline V gene are SGHVS and FNYEAQ. This CDR3 is built from 16 residues. The V segment lost 4 bases and the J segment 1 base; nucleotides outside the gene matches: 8. The CDR3, as DNA: TGTGCCAGCAGCTCACACCCGGGACAGGGTTCCTACGAGCAGTACTTC. It specifies CASSSHPGQGSYEQYF.

The chain combines TRBV11-2 with TRBJ2-3; 8 bases match TRBD1. CDR1 is SGHAT, CDR2 FQNNGV, per germline. Trimming cost V 2 bases and J 2 bases; bases outside gene matches: 3. This CDR3 comprises 15 residues. DNA for the CDR3: TGTGCCAGCAGCTTATCACAGGGGGACACAGATACGCAGTATTTT. Translated, it gives CASSLSQGDTDTQYF.

The chain is built from TRBV5-1 and TRBJ1-4; D might be TRBD1 (5 bases). The germline V gene encodes CDR1 SGHRS and CDR2 YFSETQ. The length of the CDR3 is 17 residues. Trimming stripped 4 bases from V and 5 bases from J, with 21 bases between. The chain's CDR3 is CASSPGGTSPYNEKLFF. The CDR3 DNA sequence: TGCGCCAGCAGCCCCGGGGGGACTTCCCCTTACAATGAAAAACTGTTTTTT. The full variable domain, completed using reference TRBV5-1 and TRBJ1-4, is KAGVTQTPRYLIKTRGQQVTLSCSPISGHRSVSWYQQTPGQGLQFLFEYFSETQRNKGNFPGRFSGRQFSNSRSEMNVSTLELGDSALYLCASSPGGTSPYNEKLFFGSGTQLSVL.

The V call is TRBV10-3, the J call TRBJ2-6; 10 bases are shared with TRBD1. Germline-derived CDR1 and CDR2 are ENHRY and SYGVKD. The CDR3 is 17 residues long. Trimming removed 6 bases from V and 2 bases from J; junction bases left unmatched: 7. The CDR3 bases are TGTGCCATCAGCCCGGGACAGGGGTCGCCTGGGGCCAACGTCCTGACTTTC. As protein: CAISPGQGSPGANVLTF.

This clone was observed a handful of times. V usage is TRBV11-2 and J usage is TRBJ2-1; TRBD2 agrees at 14 bases. Trimming cost V 4 bases and J 9 bases; bases outside gene matches: 5. This CDR3 region has 15 residues. Per germline, CDR1 SGHAT and CDR2 FQNNGV. CDR3 region: CASSSGLAGVAEQFF. The CDR3 region has the DNA TGTGCCAGCAGCTCGGGACTAGCGGGAGTAGCTGAGCAGTTCTTC.

The J gene is TRBJ1-5, the V gene TRBV2, with D perhaps matching TRBD1 (5 bases). The CDR3 consists of 14 residues. Trimming took 7 bases from V and 10 from J, leaving 20 bases between them. Germline lookup yields CDR1 SNHLY and CDR2 FYNNEI. The CDR3 sequence: CASTIQGVGSPQHF. The CDR3 nucleotides read TGTGCCAGCACCATACAAGGGGTCGGGAGTCCCCAGCATTTT. Full variable domain (missing parts from reference TRBV2 and TRBJ1-5): EPEVTQTPSHQVTQMGQEVILRCVPISNHLYFYWYRQILGQKVEFLVSFYNNEISEKSEIFDDQFSVERPDGSNFTLKIRSTKLEDSAMYFCASTIQGVGSPQHFGDGTRLSIL.